This T cell receptor (beta chain) was recovered during a study of T cell responses to AZD1222 COVID-19 vaccine. Method: immunoSEQ multiplex PCR; TCRdb's copy keeps in-frame clones and lacks some. Among about 160,000 clones, approximately 94% were seen once, and the ten largest hold under 6%. CDR1 SGHVS and CDR2 FNYEAQ come from the germline V gene. The CDR3 loop spans 16 amino acids. Losses at the gene ends were 1 base for V and 2 bases for J; bases not matched to a gene: 4. This TCR came from an adult who received the AZD1222 COVID-19 vaccine. Material: peripheral blood, obtained 28 days after the second AZD1222 dose. The chain employs TRBV7-6 and TRBJ2-7, with 11 bases that match TRBD2. CDR3 sequence reads: CASSLEVGLAAYEQYF. The DNA for the CDR3 is TGTGCCAGCAGCTTAGAGGTGGGACTAGCGGCCTACGAGCAGTACTTC.